These 22 T cell receptor beta chains were sequenced from one sample in a study of cytomegalovirus exposure and HLA in healthy donors. The PCR made use of 60 Vbeta and 13 Jbeta primers. Repertoires were generated with immunoSEQ multiplex PCR, while TCRdb's copy carries only in-frame clones and drops some. The repertoire includes about 150,000 clones, about 74% of them detected once, and approximately 2.8% sits in the top ten. Sequencing used PBMCs. These TCRs come from a male donor in good health and CMV-seronegative.

The table lists this clone with a count of one. A read error may produce the germline difference seen at one junction end. The chain links TRBV5-1 to TRBJ1-3, with D possibly being TRBD1 (5 bases). Germline lookup yields CDR1 SGHRS and CDR2 YFSETQ. The CDR3 runs to 15 residues. CDR3 residues: CASSLEGHPGNTIYF. CDR3 coding DNA: TGCGCCAGCAGTTTGGAAGGACACCCTGGAAACACCATATATTTT.

The rearrangement links TRBV4-1 to TRBJ2-7, with D possibly being TRBD1 (5 bases). The germline CDR1 and CDR2 sequences are MGHRA and YSYEKL. Trimming cost V 1 base and J 3 bases, with 7 bases left between them. The CDR3 has 13 amino acids. CDR3 nucleotides: TGCGCCAGCAGCCAAGGCAGGGTCTACGAGCAGTACTTC. Its translation: CASSQGRVYEQYF.

The CDR3 here is CASSYSGGGSYEQYF. DNA of the CDR3: TGTGCCAGCAGTTACTCGGGAGGGGGCTCCTACGAGCAGTACTTC. V gene TRBV6-5 combines with J gene TRBJ2-7, with D perhaps TRBD2 (7 bases). This CDR3 has 15 amino acids. V was cut by 0 bases and J by 0 bases, with 9 bases left in between. In germline, CDR1 is MNHEY, CDR2 SVGAGI.

V is TRBV7-9 and J is TRBJ2-1; the D gene is possibly TRBD1 (5 bases). Germline V gene data show CDR1 as SEHNR and CDR2 as FQNEAQ (reference sequence). CDR3 length: 19 residues. Between the trimmed V and J ends, which lost 1 base and 6 bases, there was a span of 25 bases. The CDR3 protein is CASSLGRIRAGPLGNEQFF. DNA for the CDR3: TGTGCCAGCAGCTTAGGGCGGATCAGGGCAGGCCCCCTTGGCAATGAGCAGTTCTTC.

This sequence joins TRBV7-9 and TRBJ2-1, with a tentative D call TRBD1 (6 bases). Trimming took 7 bases from V and 1 from J, leaving 17 bases between them. Germline lookup yields CDR1 SEHNR and CDR2 FQNEAQ (reference sequence). The CDR3 covers 16 residues. As DNA, the CDR3 is TGTGCCAGCACACAGGCCAGGGGACGTTCCTACAATGAGCAGTTCTTC. This translates into CASTQARGRSYNEQFF.

J is TRBJ2-1 and V is TRBV9; D gene uncertain. Germline V gene sequence: CDR1 SGDLS, CDR2 YYNGEE. The germline V and J ends were trimmed by 0 bases and 6 bases, with 10 bases remaining between them. CDR3 length equals 14 residues. Here the CDR3 reads CASSVEPGSNEQFF. Written as DNA, the CDR3 is TGTGCCAGCAGCGTAGAACCAGGTTCCAATGAGCAGTTCTTC.

This chain links TRBV19 with TRBJ1-2; 9 bases fit TRBD1. J lost 6 bases, V lost 5 bases, and 7 bases had no gene match. The germline gives CDR1 LNHDA, CDR2 SQIVND (reference sequence). This CDR3 comprises 14 residues. This chain's CDR3 is CASSVGQGRDGYTF. In DNA form, the CDR3 reads TGTGCCAGTAGTGTGGGACAGGGTCGGGATGGCTACACCTTC.

V gene TRBV30 combines with J gene TRBJ2-1, with D possibly matching TRBD2 (7 bases). Germline CDR1 reads GTSNPN; CDR2 reads SVGIG (reference sequence). The CDR3 spans 14 residues. V gave up 2 bases and J gave up 6 bases, with 14 bases separating them. CDR3 in DNA: TGTGCCTGGAGTAAGGGGGGGGGAAGCAATGAGCAGTTCTTC. This sequence encodes CAWSKGGGSNEQFF.

J is TRBJ1-1 and V is TRBV5-1, with TRBD1 as a possible D gene (5 bases). Trimming removed 0 bases at V and 0 bases at J, with 9 bases between. The CDR3 is 15 residues long. The germline V gene has CDR1 SGHRS and CDR2 YFSETQ. CDR3 DNA: TGCGCCAGCAGCTTGGTCCCAGGGATGAACACTGAAGCTTTCTTT. Translation gives CASSLVPGMNTEAFF.

The rearrangement links TRBV7-9 to TRBJ1-2; D uncertain. Trimming removed 5 bases from V and 3 bases from J, with 10 bases in between. The germline V gene has CDR1 SEHNR and CDR2 FQNEAQ (reference sequence). The CDR3 is 13 residues long. CDR3: CASSPPEDYGYTF. DNA of the CDR3: TGTGCCAGCAGCCCACCGGAGGACTATGGCTACACCTTC.

The V call is TRBV19, the J call TRBJ2-5; 9 bases map to TRBD1. The CDR3 extends over 15 amino acids. The ends lost 2 bases at V and 4 bases at J; junction bases unmatched: 5. The germline V gene has CDR1 LNHDA and CDR2 SQIVND (reference sequence). CDR3 amino acids: CASSIMGQGGETQYF. CDR3 in DNA: TGTGCCAGTAGTATAATGGGACAGGGTGGAGAGACCCAGTACTTC.

The chain joins TRBV28 to TRBJ1-4; weak D call: TRBD1 (5 bases). The length of the CDR3 is 14 residues. Germline CDR1 reads MDHEN; CDR2 reads SYDVKM. V was pared by 3 bases and J by 5 bases, with 10 bases between. In DNA form, the CDR3 reads TGTGCCAGCAGTTTTGGGGGGGTGAATGAAAAACTGTTTTTT. This translates into CASSFGGVNEKLFF.

The rearrangement links TRBV28 to TRBJ1-5, with 7 bases lining up with TRBD1. V lost 4 bases, J lost 0 bases, and 9 bases stayed unmatched. The CDR3 spans 17 residues. The V gene's germline CDR1 is MDHEN and CDR2 SYDVKM. The CDR3 DNA is TGTGCCAGCAGTTCCCCGGACAGGTCTTATAGCAATCAGCCCCAGCATTTT. Translating it yields CASSSPDRSYSNQPQHF.

This clone showed up just a few times. The chain combines TRBV19 with TRBJ1-2, with TRBD1 as a possible D gene (5 bases). Trimming stripped 5 bases from V and 3 bases from J, with 13 bases between. Germline CDR1 is LNHDA and CDR2 is SQIVND (reference sequence). This CDR3 is built from 14 residues. The DNA for the CDR3 is TGTGCCAGTAGTGCCCAGGGTCTTGACTATGGCTACACCTTC. This gives the protein CASSAQGLDYGYTF.

The chain combines TRBV29-1 with TRBJ2-3; TRBD2 aligns across 8 bases. The ends lost 3 bases at V and 2 bases at J; junction bases unmatched: 7. The germline V gene encodes CDR1 SQVTM and CDR2 ANQGSEA. The CDR3 is 15 amino acids. For the CDR3, the DNA is TGCAGCGTTGAGCGCGGGGGGACCTACACAGATACGCAGTATTTT. Residues: CSVERGGTYTDTQYF.

This clone has only a few counts. The chain links TRBV7-3 to TRBJ2-2; tentative D call: TRBD1 (6 bases). There are 14 residues in the CDR3. Germline lookup yields CDR1 SGHTA and CDR2 FQGTGA. Trimming left V 9 bases short and J 0 bases short, with 11 bases between. CDR3 loop: CASGRGPNTGELFF. The CDR3, as DNA: TGTGCCAGTGGCAGGGGCCCGAACACCGGGGAGCTGTTTTTT.

Here the CDR3 DNA reads TGCGCCAGCAGCTTGCAGGGGAATGAAAAACTGTTTTTT. This encodes CASSLQGNEKLFF. The rearrangement links TRBV5-1 to TRBJ1-4; a possible D gene is TRBD1 (6 bases). Deletions cut 1 base from V and 5 bases from J, with 6 bases between. CDR1 and CDR2 (germline): SGHRS, YFSETQ. The CDR3 has 13 amino acids.

The chain couples TRBV27 to TRBJ2-7; 9 positions match TRBD2. The CDR3 is 16 amino acids. J lost 3 bases, V lost 0 bases, and 6 bases had no gene match. Germline-derived CDR1 and CDR2 are MNHEY and SMNVEV (reference sequence). CDR3 in DNA: TGTGCCAGCAGTTTATCTGCAGCGGGGGGAGTCTACGAGCAGTACTTC. Protein: CASSLSAAGGVYEQYF.

This clone was detected only a few times. This sequence joins TRBV27 and TRBJ2-7, with TRBD2 identical over 8 bases. CDR1 is MNHEY, CDR2 SMNVEV, per germline (reference sequence). CDR3 length equals 15 residues. Trimming removed 5 bases from V and 3 bases from J; junction bases left unmatched: 9. DNA of the CDR3: TGTGCCAGCAGTCTGGGGCTAGCGGGTGACTACGAGCAGTACTTC. Translating gives CASSLGLAGDYEQYF.

This rearrangement joins TRBV29-1 to TRBJ2-1, with 10 bases that match TRBD2. The CDR3 extends over 16 amino acids. Trimming took 0 bases from V and 3 from J; bases not matched to a gene: 5. Germline V lookup: CDR1 SQVTM, CDR2 ANQGSEA. The CDR3 here is CSVEDETSGHYNEQFF. CDR3 in DNA: TGCAGCGTTGAAGATGAGACTAGCGGGCACTACAATGAGCAGTTCTTC.

This clone came up once. This chain uses TRBV5-4 with TRBJ1-1; the D gene is possibly TRBD1 (5 bases). The CDR3 is 15 amino acids. V lost 5 bases and J 1 base, leaving 15 bases between the germline ends. Germline V gene sequence: CDR1 SGHNT, CDR2 YYREEE (reference sequence). CDR3 DNA sequence: TGTGCCAGCAGTAATCTGACAGCCACGAACACTGAAGCTTTCTTT. This gives the protein CASSNLTATNTEAFF.

The chain employs TRBV28 and TRBJ1-5, with TRBD1 matching 7 bases. Losses at the gene ends were 1 base for V and 4 bases for J; bases not matched to a gene: 4. The CDR3 spans 15 residues. CDR1 and CDR2 (germline): MDHEN, SYDVKM. Here the CDR3 DNA reads TGTGCCAGCAGTTTATTTAGCAGGGGGAATCAGCCCCAGCATTTT. This codes for CASSLFSRGNQPQHF.